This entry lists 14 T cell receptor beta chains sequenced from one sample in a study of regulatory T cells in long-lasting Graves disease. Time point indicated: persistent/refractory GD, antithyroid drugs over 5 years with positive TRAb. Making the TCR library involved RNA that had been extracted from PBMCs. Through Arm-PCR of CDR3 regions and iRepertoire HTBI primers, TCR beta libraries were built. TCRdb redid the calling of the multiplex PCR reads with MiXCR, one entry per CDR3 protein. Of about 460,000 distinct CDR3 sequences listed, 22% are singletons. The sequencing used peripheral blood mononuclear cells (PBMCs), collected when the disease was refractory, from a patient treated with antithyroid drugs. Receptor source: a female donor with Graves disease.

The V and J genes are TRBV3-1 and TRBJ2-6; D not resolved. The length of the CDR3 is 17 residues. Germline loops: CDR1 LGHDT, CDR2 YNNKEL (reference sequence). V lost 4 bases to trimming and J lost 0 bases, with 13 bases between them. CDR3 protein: CASSLTLGYSGANVLTF. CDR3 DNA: TGTGCCAGCAGCCTCACCCTGGGGTACTCTGGGGCCAACGTCCTGACTTTC.

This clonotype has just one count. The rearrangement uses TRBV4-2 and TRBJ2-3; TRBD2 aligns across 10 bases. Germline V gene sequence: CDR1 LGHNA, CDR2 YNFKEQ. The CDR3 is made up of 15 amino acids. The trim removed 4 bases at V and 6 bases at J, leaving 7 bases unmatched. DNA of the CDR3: TGTGCCAGCAGCCCCTCGGCTAGCGGGGGTGATACGCAGTATTTT. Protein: CASSPSASGGDTQYF.

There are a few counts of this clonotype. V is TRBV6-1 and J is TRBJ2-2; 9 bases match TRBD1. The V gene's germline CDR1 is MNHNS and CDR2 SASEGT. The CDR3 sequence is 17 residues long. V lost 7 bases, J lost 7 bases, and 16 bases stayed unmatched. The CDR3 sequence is CASTSGRAGQGNGELFF. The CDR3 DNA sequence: TGTGCCAGCACAAGTGGGAGGGCGGGACAGGGAAACGGGGAGCTGTTTTTT.

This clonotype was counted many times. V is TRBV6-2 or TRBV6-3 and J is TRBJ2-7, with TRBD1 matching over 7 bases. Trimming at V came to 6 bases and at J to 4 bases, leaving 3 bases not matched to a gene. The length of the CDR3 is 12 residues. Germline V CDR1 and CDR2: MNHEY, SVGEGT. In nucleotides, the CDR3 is TGTGCCAGCAGCACAGGGGCGTACGAGCAGTACTTC. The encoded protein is CASSTGAYEQYF.

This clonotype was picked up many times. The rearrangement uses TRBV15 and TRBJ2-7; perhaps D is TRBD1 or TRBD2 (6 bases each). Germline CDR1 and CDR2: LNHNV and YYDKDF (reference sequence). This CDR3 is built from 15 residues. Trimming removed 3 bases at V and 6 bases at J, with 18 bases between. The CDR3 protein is CATSREGGPLTEQYF. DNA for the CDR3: TGTGCCACCAGCAGGGAGGGGGGACCCCTGACCGAGCAGTACTTC.

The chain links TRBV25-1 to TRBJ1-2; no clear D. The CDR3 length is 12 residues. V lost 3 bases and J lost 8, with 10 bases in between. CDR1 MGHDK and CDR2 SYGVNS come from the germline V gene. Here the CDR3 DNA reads TGTGCCAGCAGTGACGGCCAGGAAGGCTACACCTTC. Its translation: CASSDGQEGYTF.

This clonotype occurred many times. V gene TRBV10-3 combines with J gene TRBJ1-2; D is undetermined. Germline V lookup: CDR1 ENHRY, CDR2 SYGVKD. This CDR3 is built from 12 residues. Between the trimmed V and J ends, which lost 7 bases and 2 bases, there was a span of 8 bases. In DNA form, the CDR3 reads TGTGCCATCATGGCACAGAACTATGGCTACACCTTC. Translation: CAIMAQNYGYTF.

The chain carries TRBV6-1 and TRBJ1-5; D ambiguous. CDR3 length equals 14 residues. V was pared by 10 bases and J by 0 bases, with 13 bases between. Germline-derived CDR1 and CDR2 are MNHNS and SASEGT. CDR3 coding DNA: TGTGCCATCGGGAGGGCACTTAGCAATCAGCCCCAGCATTTT. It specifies CAIGRALSNQPQHF.

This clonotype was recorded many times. The CDR3 DNA reads as TGTGCCAGCAGCGCGAGAGGACGGATGAACACTGAAGCTTTCTTT. Amino acids: CASSARGRMNTEAFF. The chain combines TRBV11-2 with TRBJ1-1; no definite D call. Trimming shortened V by 5 bases and J by 0 bases, and 13 bases separated the two germline ends. This CDR3 is built from 15 residues. Germline CDR1 is SGHAT and CDR2 is FQNNGV.

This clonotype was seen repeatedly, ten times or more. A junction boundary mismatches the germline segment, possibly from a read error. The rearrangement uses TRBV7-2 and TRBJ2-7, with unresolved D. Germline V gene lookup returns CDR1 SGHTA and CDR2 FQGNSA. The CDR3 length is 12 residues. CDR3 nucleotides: TGTGCCAGCAGCTTAGCGATAGCCGAGCGGTACTTC. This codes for CASSLAIAERYF.

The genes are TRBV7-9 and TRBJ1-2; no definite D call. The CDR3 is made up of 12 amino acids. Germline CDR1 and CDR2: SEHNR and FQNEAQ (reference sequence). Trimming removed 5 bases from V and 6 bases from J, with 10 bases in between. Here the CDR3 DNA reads TGTGCCAGCAGCGCGGACCCCAATGGCTACACCTTC. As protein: CASSADPNGYTF. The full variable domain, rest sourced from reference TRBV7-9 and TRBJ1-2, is DTGVSQNPRHKITKRGQNVTFRCDPISEHNRLYWYRQTLGQGPEFLTYFQNEAQLEKSRLLSDRFSAERPKGSFSTLEIQRTEQGDSAMYLCASSADPNGYTFGSGTRLTVV.

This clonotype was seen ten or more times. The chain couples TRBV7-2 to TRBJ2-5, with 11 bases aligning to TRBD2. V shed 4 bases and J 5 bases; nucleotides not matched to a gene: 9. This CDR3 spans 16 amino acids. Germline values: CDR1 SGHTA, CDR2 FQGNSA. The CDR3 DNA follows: TGTGCCAGCAGCTCCCGTCGACTAGCGGGGAGGGAGACCCAGTACTTC. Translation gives CASSSRRLAGRETQYF.

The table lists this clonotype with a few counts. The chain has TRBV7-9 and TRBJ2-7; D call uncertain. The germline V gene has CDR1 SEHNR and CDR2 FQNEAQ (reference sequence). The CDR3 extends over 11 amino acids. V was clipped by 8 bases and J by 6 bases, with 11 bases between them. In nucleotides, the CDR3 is TGTGCCAGCCGGGCAGGACCCGAGCAGTACTTC. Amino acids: CASRAGPEQYF.

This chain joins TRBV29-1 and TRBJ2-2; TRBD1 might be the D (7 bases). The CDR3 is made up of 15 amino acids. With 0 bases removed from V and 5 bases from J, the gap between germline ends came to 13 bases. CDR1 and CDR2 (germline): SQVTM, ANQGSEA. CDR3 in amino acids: CSVEDPGGPTGELFF. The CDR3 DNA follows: TGCAGCGTTGAAGATCCAGGGGGGCCAACCGGGGAGCTGTTTTTT.